This T cell receptor beta chain was observed in a study of beta chain features in type 1 diabetes. As for the study in general: The study examined around 99,000,000 sorted cells across all samples.

As concerns this clone: The antigen remains undetermined. The junction does not match germline at one end; this may be a read error. Other DNA sequences of this sample code for an identical CDR3.

Germline V gives CDR1 SGHRS, CDR2 YFSETQ. CDR3 length: 10 residues. Study-level results: Within the patient group, naive, central memory and Treg TCRB repertoires appeared more similar to each other than within healthy donors. VDJ junctions in type 1 diabetes patients carried more deletions and fewer insertions. Shortening that was moderate but significant affected the TCRB CDR3s of Type 1 diabetes patients in all four CD4+ subsets.

The entirety of the isolated RNA underwent reverse transcription, so expressed TCRB transcripts were sequenced. The table came from immunoSEQ multiplex PCR; TCRdb's copy has only in-frame clones and leaves some out. The data contain tens of thousands of clones, around 70% of them singletons. Sequenced material: Tregs from blood. The source is a woman aged 18-29 years with type 1 diabetes. The chain combines TRBV5-1 with TRBJ2-2; perhaps TRBD1 as D (6 bases). The CDR3 sequence is CTRDTGELFF. The CDR3 bases are TGCACCCGGGACACCGGGGAGCTATTTTTT.